A single sample is the source of the 15 T cell receptor beta chains below, sequenced in a study of chemoradiotherapy in HPV16-positive cancers. Sequencing used immunoSEQ multiplex PCR; TCRdb keeps in-frame clones, though not all of them. The sample yields approximately 11,000 clones, roughly 76% seen once. Sample acquisition took place from a patient who underwent chemoradiotherapy. These receptors were collected from a human donor with HPV-associated anogenital cancer.

J is TRBJ2-2 and V is TRBV28, with 10 bases identical to TRBD2. This CDR3 has 16 amino acids. Germline CDR1 MDHEN, CDR2 SYDVKM. V lost 3 bases to trimming and J lost 5 bases; unmatched junction nucleotides: 6. The CDR3 loop reads CASSFSSGRGTGELFF. The CDR3, as DNA: TGTGCCAGCAGTTTTTCTAGCGGGAGAGGTACCGGGGAGCTGTTTTTT.

The genes are TRBV7-9 and TRBJ2-2, with a weak D call TRBD2 (6 bases). CDR1 SEHNR and CDR2 FQNEAQ come from the germline V gene (reference sequence). CDR3 length equals 17 residues. Deletions cut 2 bases from V and 0 bases from J, with 13 bases between. CDR3 protein: CASSLPGTSPNTGELFF. CDR3 bases: TGTGCCAGCAGCTTACCGGGGACTTCCCCGAACACCGGGGAGCTGTTTTTT.

This clone is a singleton in its sample. V gene TRBV5-1 combines with J gene TRBJ1-1; D perhaps matches TRBD1 (5 bases). The CDR3 is made up of 15 amino acids. Germline V gene data show CDR1 as SGHRS and CDR2 as YFSETQ. The V end was cut by 3 bases, the J end by 1 base, with 13 bases between. The CDR3 bases are TGCGCCAGCAGCTGGGCGGGGGGGGAGAACACTGAAGCTTTCTTT. Amino acids: CASSWAGGENTEAFF.

The V gene is TRBV5-5, the J gene TRBJ2-7; no clear D gene. The CDR3 has 15 residues. Germline values: CDR1 SGHKS, CDR2 YYEKEE (reference sequence). V was shortened by 4 bases and J by 5 bases, with 19 bases between the two germline ends. The CDR3 here is CASSREMDPWDEQYF. CDR3 DNA: TGTGCCAGCAGCCGCGAGATGGACCCCTGGGACGAGCAGTACTTC.

The chain carries TRBV29-1 and TRBJ1-1; D is possibly TRBD1 (5 bases). Germline V lookup: CDR1 SQVTM, CDR2 ANQGSEA. The CDR3 spans 11 residues. Trimming took off 3 bases at V and 8 bases at J, with 10 bases between the two ends. Here the CDR3 reads CSVEGVGEAFF. The DNA for the CDR3 is TGCAGCGTTGAGGGGGTCGGCGAAGCTTTCTTT.

J is TRBJ1-2 and V is TRBV5-4, with unresolved D. CDR3 length: 15 residues. Per the germline V gene, CDR1 is SGHNT and CDR2 is YYREEE (reference sequence). V was shortened by 3 bases and J by 4 bases, with 16 bases between the two germline ends. CDR3 amino acids: CASSSRPVLGYGYTF. The CDR3, as DNA: TGTGCCAGCAGCTCCCGGCCAGTCCTCGGCTATGGCTACACCTTC.

In this sample, this clone turned up once. This chain connects TRBV20-1 to TRBJ2-1; a possible D gene is TRBD2 (6 bases). This CDR3 is built from 11 residues. Germline loops: CDR1 DFQATT, CDR2 SNEGSKA (reference sequence). V lost 2 bases and J lost 10, with 9 bases in between. The CDR3 loop is CSARSGGEQFF. The CDR3 DNA reads as TGCAGTGCTAGATCTGGGGGGGAGCAGTTCTTC.

The table lists this clone with a few counts. V is TRBV7-6 and J is TRBJ1-1, with D unclear. Germline V lookup: CDR1 SGHVS, CDR2 FNYEAQ. V lost 0 bases, J lost 3 bases, and 5 bases lay in between. The CDR3 covers 13 residues. CDR3 sequence reads: CASSLAGDTEAFF. The DNA for the CDR3 is TGTGCCAGCAGCTTAGCTGGGGACACTGAAGCTTTCTTT.

The chain carries TRBV7-8 and TRBJ2-7; D may be TRBD2 (5 bases). The CDR3 extends over 11 amino acids. Trimming took 6 bases from V and 4 from J, leaving 7 bases between them. Germline values: CDR1 SGHVS, CDR2 FQNEAQ. CDR3 DNA sequence: TGTGCCAGCAGTGAGGGTTACGAGCAGTACTTC. Protein: CASSEGYEQYF.

The chain links TRBV18 to TRBJ2-1; D may be TRBD2 (5 bases). This CDR3 is built from 15 residues. Trimming stripped 2 bases from V and 6 bases from J, with 14 bases between. The germline V gene encodes CDR1 KGHSH and CDR2 LQKENI. DNA of the CDR3: TGTGCCAGCTCACCATTGGAGGCAGGCCCCAATGAGCAGTTCTTC. Translating gives CASSPLEAGPNEQFF.

This clone was found once. V gene TRBV11-3 combines with J gene TRBJ2-1; 7 nucleotides line up with TRBD2. CDR1 is SGHNT and CDR2 is YENEEA in the germline V gene. The CDR3 loop spans 15 amino acids. J gave up 4 bases and V 1 base, and 4 bases lay outside the gene matches. CDR3 nucleotides: TGTGCCAGCAGCTTAGGGCTAGCGGAGTACAATGAGCAGTTCTTC. Residues: CASSLGLAEYNEQFF.

The chain uses TRBV5-4 and TRBJ2-5; 8 bases match TRBD2. Germline values: CDR1 SGHNT, CDR2 YYREEE (reference sequence). The CDR3 extends over 17 amino acids. The ends lost 2 bases at V and 5 bases at J; junction bases unmatched: 14. The DNA for the CDR3 is TGTGCCAGCAGCTTCGGGGCCGCGGGGGGCCGTGGGGAGACCCAGTACTTC. Translation: CASSFGAAGGRGETQYF.

This clone was found a few times. The J gene is TRBJ1-4, the V gene TRBV6-6; D is undetermined. Germline V lookup: CDR1 MNHNY, CDR2 SVGAGI (reference sequence). This CDR3 contains 13 residues. The V end was cut by 2 bases, the J end by 7 bases, with 8 bases between. CDR3 region: CASSYGESEKLFF. CDR3 in DNA: TGTGCCAGCAGTTACGGGGAAAGTGAAAAACTGTTTTTT.

The J gene is TRBJ2-1, the V gene TRBV11-3, with D uncertain. In germline, CDR1 is SGHNT, CDR2 YENEEA. The CDR3 is 13 residues long. The V end was cut by 5 bases, the J end by 12 bases, with 17 bases between. The CDR3 is CASSPLSRGLQFF. The DNA for the CDR3 is TGTGCCAGCAGCCCTCTTTCCCGCGGCTTGCAGTTCTTC.

CDR3 nucleotides: TGTGCCAGAACCCCGGGACTAGGAAATTCCGAGCAGTACTTC. Translation: CARTPGLGNSEQYF. The chain uses TRBV7-5 and TRBJ2-7; the table's D call, TRBD2, was not checked against the DNA. TRBV7-5 is flagged as a pseudogene. CDR3 length: 14 amino acids.